This TCR beta chain was sequenced in a study of cytomegalovirus exposure and HLA in healthy donors. CDR1 SEHNR and CDR2 FQNEAQ come from the germline V gene (reference sequence). The CDR3 totals 12 residues. Study-wide results and limits: Later, an analysis found that common viral pathogens appeared to be linked with several of the most significant clusters. Later analysis suggested most CMV-associated TCR beta chains were HLA-restricted.

PCR employed 60 Vbeta and 13 Jbeta primers. Libraries were prepared by immunoSEQ multiplex PCR; TCRdb keeps only in-frame clonotypes and omits some of them. The repertoire holds about 89,000 clones, with roughly 80% as singletons. Regarding this clone: What it binds is unknown. At one end the junction does not follow the germline gene, possibly because of a read error.

Sequenced input: PBMCs. The clonotype was recovered from a man in his thirties or forties in good health and CMV-seronegative. V gene TRBV7-9 combines with J gene TRBJ1-2; D is uncertain. The CDR3 region has the DNA TGTTCCAGCAGCCCCACTCACTATGGCTACACCTTC. Translation: CSSSPTHYGYTF.